The 26 T cell receptor beta chains below were found in one sample sequenced in a study of blood T cell repertoires in COVID-19. TCRdb's table, derived via immunoSEQ multiplex PCR, lists solely in-frame clones and lacks some. The table includes fewer than 250,000 clones, 80% to 90% detected once. The sample comprised PBMCs or T cells enriched from blood (not recorded which). The receptors here all came from a woman in her 30s who had been exposed to COVID-19.

CDR3 protein: CASSQGGGVSSYEQYF. The DNA for the CDR3 is TGCGCCAGCAGCCAAGGGGGCGGGGTAAGCTCCTACGAGCAGTACTTC. The rearrangement uses TRBV4-1 and TRBJ2-7; TRBD2 might be the D (6 bases). Germline V gene sequence: CDR1 MGHRA, CDR2 YSYEKL. Deletions cut 1 base from V and 0 bases from J, with 13 bases between. CDR3 length equals 16 residues.

This clone was picked up a small number of times. The chain uses TRBV5-4 and TRBJ2-7; 13 bases match TRBD2. The CDR3 covers 16 residues. V lost 3 bases, J lost 3 bases, and 6 bases stayed unmatched. CDR1 and CDR2 (germline): SGHNT, YYREEE (reference sequence). CDR3 amino acids: CASSSYWTSGSYEQYF. CDR3 bases: TGTGCCAGCAGCTCTTACTGGACTAGCGGGAGCTACGAGCAGTACTTC.

The table lists this clone with a count of one. The chain uses TRBV10-2 and TRBJ1-1, with a tentative D call TRBD1 (5 bases). Germline V CDR1 and CDR2: WSHSY, SAAADI. This CDR3 has 14 amino acids. Trimming pared 2 bases from V and 13 bases from J, leaving 20 bases between. The CDR3 here is CASSERSGLKTGFF. CDR3 nucleotide sequence: TGCGCCAGCAGTGAGAGGTCAGGGCTTAAAACTGGTTTCTTT.

The rearrangement uses TRBV7-3 and TRBJ2-1, with D possibly matching TRBD2 (7 bases). The ends were cut back, 2 bases at V and 7 bases at J, with 15 bases in the middle. Germline V CDR1 and CDR2: SGHTA, FQGTGA. The length of the CDR3 is 15 residues. Here the CDR3 DNA reads TGTGCCAGCAGCTTACGGGGGGCTCCCCCAAATGAGCAGTTCTTC. Translated, it gives CASSLRGAPPNEQFF.

The V call is TRBV10-2, the J call TRBJ2-7, with 10 bases aligning to TRBD1. Germline V gives CDR1 WSHSY, CDR2 SAAADI. The CDR3 length is 14 residues. V dropped 5 bases and J dropped 6; count of bases not matched to a gene: 7. As DNA, the CDR3 is TGCGCCAGCAGTCCGGGACAGGGGATGGGCGAGCAGTACTTC. It translates to CASSPGQGMGEQYF.

The gene calls are TRBV9 and TRBJ1-2, with 10 bases matching TRBD1. CDR3 length equals 15 residues. V dropped 4 bases and J dropped 8; count of bases not matched to a gene: 11. Per germline, CDR1 SGDLS and CDR2 YYNGEE. CDR3 residues: CASSIQSGTGEGYTF. The CDR3 region has the DNA TGTGCCAGCAGCATCCAATCCGGGACAGGGGAAGGCTACACCTTC.

The chain employs TRBV9 and TRBJ2-3; tentative D call: TRBD1 (7 bases). Per germline, CDR1 SGDLS and CDR2 YYNGEE. V dropped 2 bases and J dropped 0 bases, with 13 bases sitting between them. CDR3 length: 16 amino acids. The CDR3 DNA sequence: TGTGCCAGCAGCGTTCAACCAGGGGGGAGCACAGATACGCAGTATTTT. Translation: CASSVQPGGSTDTQYF.

The chain couples TRBV4-1 to TRBJ2-1; 10 bases map to TRBD2. Per the germline V gene, CDR1 is MGHRA and CDR2 is YSYEKL. J gave up 5 bases and V 4 bases, and 8 bases lay outside the gene matches. CDR3 length: 16 amino acids. Here the CDR3 reads CASSPKGGLANNEQFF. The CDR3 coding sequence is TGCGCCAGCAGCCCGAAGGGGGGACTAGCGAACAATGAGCAGTTCTTC.

The rearrangement uses TRBV30 and TRBJ2-7, with a possible D match to TRBD1 (7 bases). CDR1 and CDR2 from the germline V gene are GTSNPN and SVGIG (reference sequence). The CDR3 extends over 14 amino acids. V was clipped by 0 bases and J by 7 bases, with 16 bases between them. This CDR3 reads CAWSVSDRAGEQYF. CDR3 DNA sequence: TGTGCCTGGAGTGTAAGTGACAGGGCGGGGGAGCAGTACTTC. The entire variable domain, with the rest obtained from reference TRBV30 and TRBJ2-7, is as follows: SQTIHQWPATLVQPVGSPLSLECTVEGTSNPNLYWYRQAAGRGLQLLFYSVGIGQISSEVPQNLSASRPQDRQFILSSKKLLLSDSGFYLCAWSVSDRAGEQYFGPGTRLTVT.

This chain links TRBV10-3 with TRBJ2-1; D is possibly TRBD2 (6 bases). The V end lost 3 bases, the J end lost 1 base, and 7 bases lay between the germline ends. The CDR3 contains 14 residues. The germline CDR1 and CDR2 sequences are ENHRY and SYGVKD. The CDR3 DNA follows: TGTGCCATCAGTGACGGGACTTCCTACAATGAGCAGTTCTTC. Its translation: CAISDGTSYNEQFF.

The chain is built from TRBV5-1 and TRBJ2-5, with D possibly matching TRBD2 (5 bases). V lost 4 bases, J lost 5 bases, and 18 bases lay in between. This CDR3 has 15 amino acids. Germline lookup yields CDR1 SGHRS and CDR2 YFSETQ. Here the CDR3 DNA reads TGCGCCAGCAGCCTGGTTCTGGGCTCGGGGGAGACCCAGTACTTC. Encoded protein: CASSLVLGSGETQYF.

The rearrangement links TRBV19 to TRBJ1-5, with D perhaps TRBD1 (6 bases). This CDR3 has 16 residues. V was pared by 5 bases and J by 6 bases, with 20 bases between. The germline gives CDR1 LNHDA, CDR2 SQIVND (reference sequence). The CDR3 nucleotides read TGTGCCAGTAGTGCCCCCCGAGGCAGGGGAAGTCAGCCCCAGCATTTT. Its protein is CASSAPRGRGSQPQHF.

The chain links TRBV5-5 to TRBJ1-2; 8 positions match TRBD1. The V segment lost 4 bases and the J segment 8 bases; nucleotides outside the gene matches: 10. Germline CDR1 is SGHKS and CDR2 is YYEKEE (reference sequence). The CDR3 length is 14 residues. In DNA, the CDR3 is TGTGCCAGCAGCGGTACAGGGGGGCTATACGGCTACACCTTC. Residues: CASSGTGGLYGYTF.

The chain has TRBV5-1 and TRBJ1-2; TRBD1 matches 8 bases. The germline V gene encodes CDR1 SGHRS and CDR2 YFSETQ. Germline trimming cut 3 bases from V and 6 bases from J; bases unmatched to any gene: 10. This CDR3 is 15 amino acids long. The CDR3 DNA is TGCGCCAGCAGCTCCCGAGGACAGGGTAGCGATGGCTACACCTTC. This translates into CASSSRGQGSDGYTF. Drawing the rest from reference TRBV5-1 and TRBJ1-2, the complete variable domain is KAGVTQTPRYLIKTRGQQVTLSCSPISGHRSVSWYQQTPGQGLQFLFEYFSETQRNKGNFPGRFSGRQFSNSRSEMNVSTLELGDSALYLCASSSRGQGSDGYTFGSGTRLTVV.

This chain connects TRBV5-5 to TRBJ2-7; tentative D call: TRBD2 (6 bases). Per the germline V gene, CDR1 is SGHKS and CDR2 is YYEKEE (reference sequence). The length of the CDR3 is 15 residues. V shed 8 bases and J shed 6 bases, with 24 bases lying between them. This CDR3 reads CASRKVGGPVGEQYF. For the CDR3, the DNA is TGTGCCAGTAGAAAGGTCGGAGGGCCGGTAGGCGAGCAGTACTTC.

This chain uses TRBV24-1 with TRBJ1-4, with 7 bases lining up with TRBD1. V was pared by 4 bases and J by 6 bases, with 4 bases of the junction left unmatched. CDR1 is KGHDR and CDR2 is SFDVKD in the germline V gene. The CDR3 is made up of 14 amino acids. CDR3 region: CATSEIGQDEKLFF. CDR3 DNA sequence: TGTGCCACCAGTGAAATTGGACAGGATGAAAAACTGTTTTTT.

The chain carries TRBV19 and TRBJ2-2; perhaps TRBD1 as D (6 bases). CDR3 size: 14 residues. Germline V CDR1 and CDR2: LNHDA, SQIVND (reference sequence). Trimming shortened V by 8 bases and J by 1 base, and 11 bases separated the two germline ends. The CDR3 DNA follows: TGTGCCAGTGTCCTGGGACAGAACACCGGGGAGCTGTTTTTT. Translating gives CASVLGQNTGELFF.

The J gene is TRBJ1-6, the V gene TRBV27; weak D call: TRBD1 (6 bases). Germline V gene lookup returns CDR1 MNHEY and CDR2 SMNVEV (reference sequence). The length of the CDR3 is 13 residues. V lost 3 bases to trimming and J lost 10 bases, with 10 bases between them. CDR3 DNA sequence: TGTGCCAGCAGTTTCAGGGGTAGATCACCCCTCCACTTT. It translates to CASSFRGRSPLHF.

This clone was detected once. This rearrangement joins TRBV28 to TRBJ2-7, with D tentatively TRBD1 (6 bases). This CDR3 is 13 amino acids long. In germline, CDR1 is MDHEN, CDR2 SYDVKM. Deletions cut 7 bases from V and 3 bases from J, with 13 bases between. The CDR3 here is CASKGEPIYEQYF. The DNA of the CDR3 is TGTGCCAGCAAGGGGGAGCCAATCTACGAGCAGTACTTC.

The chain joins TRBV9 to TRBJ2-1; TRBD2 aligns across 7 bases. Germline-derived CDR1 and CDR2 are SGDLS and YYNGEE. This CDR3 is 17 amino acids long. The V and J ends lost 0 bases and 0 bases, in that order; junction bases with no gene match: 6. This CDR3 is CASSVVSGRSSYNEQFF. The CDR3 nucleotides read TGTGCCAGCAGCGTAGTTAGCGGGCGGAGCTCCTACAATGAGCAGTTCTTC.

J is TRBJ2-1 and V is TRBV4-1, with 8 bases lining up with TRBD2. CDR3 length: 15 residues. Losses at the gene ends were 5 bases for V and 5 bases for J; bases not matched to a gene: 8. Germline CDR1 is MGHRA and CDR2 is YSYEKL. CDR3 coding DNA: TGCGCCAGCAGCACTCAAGCGGGAGAGAACAATGAGCAGTTCTTC. This translates into CASSTQAGENNEQFF.

The V and J genes are TRBV29-1 and TRBJ1-2, with D tentatively TRBD1 (6 bases). Germline V gene data show CDR1 as SQVTM and CDR2 as ANQGSEA. This CDR3 is built from 14 residues. V lost 3 bases and J lost 6, with 17 bases in between. The DNA of the CDR3 is TGCAGCGTTGACCACAGAGGCCAGGGGAATGGCTACACCTTC. It specifies CSVDHRGQGNGYTF.

This chain joins TRBV11-2 and TRBJ2-1, with D unresolved. This CDR3 has 16 residues. V lost 0 bases and J 4 bases, leaving 13 bases between the germline ends. The germline CDR1 and CDR2 sequences are SGHAT and FQNNGV. In DNA, the CDR3 is TGTGCCAGCAGCTTAGAATACTCCTCAACTTACAATGAGCAGTTCTTC. It yields the protein CASSLEYSSTYNEQFF.

This chain links TRBV5-5 with TRBJ1-2, with D uncertain. Per the germline V gene, CDR1 is SGHKS and CDR2 is YYEKEE (reference sequence). The V end lost 2 bases, the J end lost 2 bases, and 22 bases lay between the germline ends. The CDR3 runs 18 residues. CDR3 DNA: TGTGCCAGCAGCTTCCGAATAGGTTCGGGTGGCGGGAACTATGGCTACACCTTC. This encodes CASSFRIGSGGGNYGYTF. Full variable domain (remainder filled in from reference TRBV5-5 and TRBJ1-2): DAGVTQSPTHLIKTRGQQVTLRCSPISGHKSVSWYQQVLGQGPQFIFQYYEKEERGRGNFPDRFSARQFPNYSSELNVNALLLGDSALYLCASSFRIGSGGGNYGYTFGSGTRLTVV.

This sequence joins TRBV29-1 and TRBJ2-1, with TRBD1 matching over 8 bases. CDR1 SQVTM and CDR2 ANQGSEA come from the germline V gene. V was pared by 4 bases and J by 1 base, with 6 bases of the junction left unmatched. This CDR3 has 15 amino acids. Written as DNA, the CDR3 is TGCAGCGTTGGGTCGACAGGGGTTTCCTACAATGAGCAGTTCTTC. Residues: CSVGSTGVSYNEQFF.

The gene calls are TRBV7-9 and TRBJ2-3; 7 bases line up with TRBD1. The CDR3 loop spans 17 amino acids. After removal of 1 base from V and 0 bases from J, the junction contained 7 bases not matched to a gene. Germline CDR1 and CDR2: SEHNR and FQNEAQ (reference sequence). This CDR3 reads CASSLDGTVFSTDTQYF. The CDR3 region has the DNA TGTGCCAGCAGCTTAGACGGGACAGTCTTTAGCACAGATACGCAGTATTTT.